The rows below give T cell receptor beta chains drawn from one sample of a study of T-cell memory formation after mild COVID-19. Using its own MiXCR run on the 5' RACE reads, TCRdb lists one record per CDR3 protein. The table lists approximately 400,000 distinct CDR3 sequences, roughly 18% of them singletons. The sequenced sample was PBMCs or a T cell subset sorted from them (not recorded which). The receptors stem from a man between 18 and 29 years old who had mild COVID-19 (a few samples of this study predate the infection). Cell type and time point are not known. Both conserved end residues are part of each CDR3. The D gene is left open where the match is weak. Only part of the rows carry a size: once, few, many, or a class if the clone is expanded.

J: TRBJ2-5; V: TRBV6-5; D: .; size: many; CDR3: CASSYWSPDEETQYF; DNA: TGTGCCAGCAGTTATTGGAGTCCTGACGAAGAGACCCAGTACTTC
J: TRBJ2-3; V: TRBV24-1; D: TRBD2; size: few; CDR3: CATSDLGTSVRSQYF; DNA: TGTGCCACCAGTGATTTGGGGACTAGTGTTCGTTCGCAGTATTTT
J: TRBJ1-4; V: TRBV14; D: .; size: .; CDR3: CASSQDRSEEEKLFF; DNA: TGTGCCAGCAGCCAAGATCGGTCCGAAGAAGAAAAACTGTTTTTT
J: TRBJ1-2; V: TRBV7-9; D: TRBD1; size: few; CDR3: CASSLDRVYYGYTF; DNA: TGTGCCAGCAGTTTGGACAGGGTGTACTATGGCTACACCTTC
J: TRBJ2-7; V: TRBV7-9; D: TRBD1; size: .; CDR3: CASSFLGAGGYEQYF; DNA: TGTGCCAGCAGCTTTCTGGGGGCAGGGGGCTACGAGCAGTACTTC
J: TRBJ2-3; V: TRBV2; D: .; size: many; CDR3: CASSSGGWTDTQYF; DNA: TGTGCCAGCAGTTCGGGGGGCTGGACAGATACGCAGTATTTT
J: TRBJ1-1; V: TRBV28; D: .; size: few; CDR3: CASSLTVTEAFF; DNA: TGTGCCAGCAGTTTAACAGTCACTGAAGCTTTCTTT
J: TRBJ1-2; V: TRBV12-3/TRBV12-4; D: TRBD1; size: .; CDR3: CASSPGQGRYGYTF; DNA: TGTGCCAGCAGTCCGGGACAGGGTCGGTATGGCTACACCTTC
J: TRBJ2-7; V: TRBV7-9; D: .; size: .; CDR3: CASSLRGVEQYF; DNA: TGTGCCAGCAGCTTAAGGGGGGTCGAGCAGTACTTC
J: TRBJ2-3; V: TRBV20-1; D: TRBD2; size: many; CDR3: CSAADSGGAGDTQYF; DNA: TGCAGTGCTGCAGACAGCGGGGGGGCGGGAGATACGCAGTATTTT
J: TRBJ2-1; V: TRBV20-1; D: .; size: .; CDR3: CSASTGRTFYNEQFF; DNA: TGCAGTGCTTCGACTGGCCGTACATTCTACAATGAGCAGTTCTTC
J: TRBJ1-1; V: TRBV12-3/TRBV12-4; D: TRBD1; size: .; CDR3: CASRPQGSGTEAFF; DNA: TGTGCCAGCAGACCACAGGGGAGCGGGACTGAAGCTTTCTTT
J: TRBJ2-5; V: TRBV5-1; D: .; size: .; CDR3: CASSSGTTLQETQYF; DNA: TGCGCCAGCAGTTCTGGGACCACACTCCAAGAGACCCAGTACTTC
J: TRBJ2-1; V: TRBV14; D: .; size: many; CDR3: CASSQDRWEQFF; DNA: TGTGCCAGCAGCCAAGATCGATGGGAGCAGTTCTTC
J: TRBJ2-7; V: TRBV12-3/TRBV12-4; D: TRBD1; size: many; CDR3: CASSPGQDSYEQYF; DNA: TGTGCCAGCAGCCCGGGACAGGACTCCTACGAGCAGTACTTC
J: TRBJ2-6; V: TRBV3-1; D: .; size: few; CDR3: CASSQERVSGANVLTF; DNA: TGTGCCAGCAGCCAAGAGAGGGTCTCTGGGGCCAACGTCCTGACTTTC
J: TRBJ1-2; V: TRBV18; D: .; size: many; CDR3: CASSPDGLDGYTF; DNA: TGTGCCAGCTCACCAGACGGGCTGGATGGCTACACCTTC
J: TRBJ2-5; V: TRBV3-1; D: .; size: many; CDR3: CASSLTASGQETQYF; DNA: TGTGCCAGCAGCCTCACCGCCAGCGGGCAAGAGACCCAGTACTTC
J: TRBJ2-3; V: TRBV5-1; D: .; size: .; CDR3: CASSNPHTDTQYF; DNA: TGCGCCAGCAGCAACCCCCACACAGATACGCAGTATTTT
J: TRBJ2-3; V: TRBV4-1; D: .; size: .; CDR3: CASCQSGAESNTQYF; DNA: TGCGCCAGCTGCCAGTCTGGGGCAGAATCGAATACGCAGTATTTT
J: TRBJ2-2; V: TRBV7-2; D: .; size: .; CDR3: CASSVWANTGELFF; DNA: TGTGCCAGCAGCGTTTGGGCGAACACCGGGGAGCTGTTTTTT
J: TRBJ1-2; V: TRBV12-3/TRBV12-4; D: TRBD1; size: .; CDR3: CASTMGQGYGYTF; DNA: TGTGCCAGCACCATGGGACAGGGGTATGGCTACACCTTC
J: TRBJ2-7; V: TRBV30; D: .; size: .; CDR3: CAWSVGGPEQYF; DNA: TGTGCCTGGAGTGTCGGGGGGCCGGAGCAGTACTTC
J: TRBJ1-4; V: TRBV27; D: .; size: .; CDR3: CASSFGQVALGEKLFF; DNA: TGTGCCAGCAGTTTTGGGCAGGTCGCCCTGGGTGAAAAACTGTTTTTT
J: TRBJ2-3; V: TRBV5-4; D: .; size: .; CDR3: CASSFSSDPTDTQYF; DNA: TGTGCCAGCAGCTTTTCTAGCGACCCCACAGATACGCAGTATTTT
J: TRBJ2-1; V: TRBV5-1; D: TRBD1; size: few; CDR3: CASSGTGYNEQFF; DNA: TGCGCCAGCAGCGGGACAGGCTACAATGAGCAGTTCTTC
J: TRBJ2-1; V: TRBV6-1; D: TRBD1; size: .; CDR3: CASRDGTGDNEQFF; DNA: TGTGCCAGCAGGGACGGGACAGGGGACAATGAGCAGTTCTTC
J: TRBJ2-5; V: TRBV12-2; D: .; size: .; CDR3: CASRLGSSQETQYF; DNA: TGTGCAAGTCGCTTAGGGTCCTCCCAAGAGACCCAGTACTTC
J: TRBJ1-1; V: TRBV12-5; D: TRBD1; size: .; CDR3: CASVSTGGDTEAFF; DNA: TGTGCTAGTGTCTCGACAGGGGGGGACACTGAAGCTTTCTTT
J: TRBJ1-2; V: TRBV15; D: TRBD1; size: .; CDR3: CATSRDWTGGGGYTF; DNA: TGTGCCACCAGCAGAGATTGGACAGGGGGCGGTGGCTACACCTTC
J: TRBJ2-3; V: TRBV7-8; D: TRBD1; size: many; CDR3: CASSPRQGRADTQYF; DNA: TGTGCCAGCAGCCCGCGACAGGGAAGGGCAGATACGCAGTATTTT
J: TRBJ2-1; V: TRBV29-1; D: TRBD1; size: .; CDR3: CSVLGTGGASYNEQFF; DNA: TGCAGCGTTCTTGGGACAGGGGGCGCGTCCTACAATGAGCAGTTCTTC
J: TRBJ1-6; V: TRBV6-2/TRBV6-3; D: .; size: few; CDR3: CASSYSTAAGDNSPLHF; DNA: TGTGCCAGCAGTTACTCTACCGCGGCAGGGGATAATTCACCCCTCCACTTT
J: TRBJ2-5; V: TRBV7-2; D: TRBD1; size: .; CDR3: CASSPRDRTETQYF; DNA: TGTGCCAGCAGCCCTCGGGACAGGACAGAGACCCAGTACTTC
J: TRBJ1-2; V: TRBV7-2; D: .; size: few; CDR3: CASITTRGPTGGYTF; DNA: TGTGCCAGCATCACCACCAGGGGCCCTACGGGAGGCTACACCTTC
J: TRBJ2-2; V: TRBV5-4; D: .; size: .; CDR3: CASGAGTGELFF; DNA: TGTGCCTCCGGGGCGGGAACCGGGGAGCTGTTTTTT
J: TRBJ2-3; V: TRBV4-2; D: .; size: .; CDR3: CASSQPNTDTQYF; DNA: TGTGCCAGCAGCCAACCCAACACAGATACGCAGTATTTT
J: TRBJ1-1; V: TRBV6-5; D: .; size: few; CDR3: CASSYRPPPNTEAFF; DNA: TGTGCCAGCAGTTATCGGCCACCTCCGAACACTGAAGCTTTCTTT
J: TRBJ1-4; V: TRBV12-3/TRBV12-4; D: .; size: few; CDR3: CASRWTVNEKLFF; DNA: TGTGCCAGCAGGTGGACAGTTAATGAAAAACTGTTTTTT
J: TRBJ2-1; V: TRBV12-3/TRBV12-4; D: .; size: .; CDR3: CDSRSRGAGRVNEQFF; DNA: TGTGACAGCAGGTCTCGCGGAGCGGGTAGGGTCAATGAGCAGTTCTTC
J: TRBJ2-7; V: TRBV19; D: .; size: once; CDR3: CASSMSGQQYF; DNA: TGTGCCAGTAGTATGTCGGGGCAGCAGTACTTC
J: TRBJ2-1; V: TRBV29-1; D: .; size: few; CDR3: CSVEDSPRNEQFF; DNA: TGCAGCGTTGAAGATAGTCCGAGGAATGAGCAGTTCTTC
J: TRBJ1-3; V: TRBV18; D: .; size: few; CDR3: CASSPPERWNTIYF; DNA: TGTGCCAGCTCACCACCGGAGAGATGGAACACCATATATTTT
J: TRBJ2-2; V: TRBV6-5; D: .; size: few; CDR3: CASRGQTGELFF; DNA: TGTGCCAGCCGAGGGCAAACCGGGGAGCTGTTTTTT
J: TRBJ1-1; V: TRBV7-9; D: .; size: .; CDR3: CASSVGSGGEAFF; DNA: TGTGCCAGCAGCGTCGGATCGGGGGGGGAGGCTTTCTTT
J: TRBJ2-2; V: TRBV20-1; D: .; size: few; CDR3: CSASLLSSPTGELFF; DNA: TGCAGTGCTAGTTTGCTTTCTAGCCCCACCGGGGAGCTGTTTTTT
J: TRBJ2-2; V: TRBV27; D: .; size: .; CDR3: CASSLLQNTGELFF; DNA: TGTGCCAGCAGTTTACTCCAGAACACCGGGGAGCTGTTTTTT
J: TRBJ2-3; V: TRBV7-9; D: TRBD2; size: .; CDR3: CASSDTNRGGQTDTQYF; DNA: TGTGCCAGCAGCGACACAAACCGCGGGGGGCAGACGGATACCCAGTATTTT
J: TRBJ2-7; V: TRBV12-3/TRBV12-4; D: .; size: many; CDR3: CASSLADGYEQYF; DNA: TGTGCCAGCAGTTTGGCGGACGGCTACGAGCAGTACTTC
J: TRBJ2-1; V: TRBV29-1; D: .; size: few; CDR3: CSVARTSNEQFF; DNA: TGCAGCGTCGCCCGGACAAGCAATGAGCAGTTCTTC
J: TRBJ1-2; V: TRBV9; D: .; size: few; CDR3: CASTPGFNYGYTF; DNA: TGTGCCAGCACGCCGGGTTTCAACTATGGCTACACCTTC